One T cell receptor beta chain is described in this entry. The study recruited people aged about 18 to 90 years across 24 US areas. The entry originates in a study of blood T cell repertoires in COVID-19. The wider study: Acute and convalescent COVID-19 specimens originated in the United States, Italy and Spain.

How the authors handled the data: Using reference gene primer amplification, nucleated cell counts were estimated. The table came from immunoSEQ multiplex PCR; TCRdb's copy has only in-frame clones and leaves some out. D and trimming were read from the DNA, whereas the V and J calls and clone size are those reported in that table. The sample records over 200,000 clones, roughly 87% being singletons. The TCR was taken from a man between 18 and 29 years old with acute COVID-19. The sample consisted of PBMCs or T cells enriched from blood (not recorded which).

CDR3 in amino acids: CASSLGTSFTYNEQFF. CDR3 nucleotide sequence: TGTGCCAGCAGTCTAGGTACTAGCTTTACATACAATGAGCAGTTCTTC. V gene TRBV27 combines with J gene TRBJ2-1, with D possibly matching TRBD2 (6 bases). Germline V gene sequence: CDR1 MNHEY, CDR2 SMNVEV (reference sequence). V was pared by 5 bases and J by 4 bases, with 18 bases between. The CDR3 has 16 residues.